The T cell receptor beta chain under discussion was sequenced for a study of blood T cell repertoires in COVID-19. Trimming took 4 bases from V and 3 from J; bases not matched to a gene: 6. The CDR3 length is 14 residues. Germline CDR1 SEHNR, CDR2 FQNEAQ (reference sequence). The table came from immunoSEQ multiplex PCR; TCRdb's copy has only in-frame clones and leaves some out. The sample yields under 350,000 clones, approximately 85% seen once. The sequenced sample was peripheral blood. The chain joins TRBV7-9 to TRBJ2-7; TRBD2 matches 7 bases. The source is a human donor in a cohort sampled during active COVID-19. The CDR3 here is CASSSTWGGYEQYF. CDR3 nucleotides: TGTGCCAGCAGCTCAACATGGGGGGGCTACGAGCAGTACTTC.